This T cell receptor (beta chain) was sequenced for a study of regulatory T cells in long-lasting Graves disease. General study results and limits: TCR diversity was lower in persistent than newly diagnosed Graves' disease.

Regarding time point: newly diagnosed GD, antithyroid drugs for less than 3 months. Isolated PBMC RNA provided the starting material for the TCR library. The CDR3 extends over 13 amino acids. V dropped 3 bases and J dropped 6; count of bases not matched to a gene: 5. Germline V CDR1 and CDR2: DFQATT, SNEGSKA (reference sequence). Researchers made TCR beta libraries by using iRepertoire HTBI primers and running Arm-PCR on CDR3 regions. Each CDR3 protein gets one entry after TCRdb re-called the multiplex PCR reads with MiXCR. The table lists under 400,000 distinct CDR3 sequences, over 15% of them singletons. This clonotype was seen ten or more times. Its antigen remains unidentified. This sample also appeared in a second study, on T cells in Graves' hyperthyroidism and ophthalmopathy. That report adds: Clinical symptoms, serum thyroxine, TRAb, thyroid ultrasound and orbital computed tomography established diagnosis.

The sample here was peripheral blood mononuclear cells (PBMCs), taken at new diagnosis, from a patient treated with antithyroid drugs. This TCR derives from a man aged 40-49 years with Graves disease. This chain joins TRBV20-1 and TRBJ2-3; 8 nucleotides match TRBD2. The CDR3, as DNA: TGCAGTGCTAGGGTAGCGGGGTGGGATACGCAGTATTTT. This codes for CSARVAGWDTQYF.